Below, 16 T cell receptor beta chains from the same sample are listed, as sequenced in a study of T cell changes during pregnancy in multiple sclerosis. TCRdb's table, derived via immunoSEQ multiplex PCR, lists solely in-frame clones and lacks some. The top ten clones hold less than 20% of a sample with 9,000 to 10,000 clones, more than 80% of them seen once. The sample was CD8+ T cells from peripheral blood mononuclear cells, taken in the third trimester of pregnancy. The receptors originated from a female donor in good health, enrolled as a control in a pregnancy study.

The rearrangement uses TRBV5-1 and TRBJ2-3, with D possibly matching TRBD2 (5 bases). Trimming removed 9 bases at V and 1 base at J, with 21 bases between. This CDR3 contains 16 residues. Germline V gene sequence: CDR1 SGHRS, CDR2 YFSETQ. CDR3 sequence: CAIEIRKRPRTDTQYF. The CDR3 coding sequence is TGCGCCATCGAGATACGAAAGCGGCCTCGCACAGATACGCAGTATTTT.

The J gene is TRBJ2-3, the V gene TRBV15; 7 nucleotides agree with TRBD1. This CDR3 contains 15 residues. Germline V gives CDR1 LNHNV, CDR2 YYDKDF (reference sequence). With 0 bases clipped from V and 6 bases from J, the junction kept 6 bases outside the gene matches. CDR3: CATSRDNKGADTQYF. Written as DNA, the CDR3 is TGTGCCACCAGCAGAGATAACAAGGGGGCTGATACGCAGTATTTT. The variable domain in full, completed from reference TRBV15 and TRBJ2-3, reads DAMVIQNPRYQVTQFGKPVTLSCSQTLNHNVMYWYQQKSSQAPKLLFHYYDKDFNNEADTPDNFQSRRPNTSFCFLDIRSPGLGDTAMYLCATSRDNKGADTQYFGPGTRLTVL.

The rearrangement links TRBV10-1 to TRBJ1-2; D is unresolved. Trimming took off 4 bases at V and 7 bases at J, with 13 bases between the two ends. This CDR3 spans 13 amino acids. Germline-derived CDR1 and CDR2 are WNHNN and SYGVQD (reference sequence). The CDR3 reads CASSVTREGGYTF. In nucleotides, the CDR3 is TGCGCCAGCAGTGTGACGCGGGAAGGTGGCTACACCTTC.

The CDR3 coding sequence is TGTGCCAGCAACCCCTCAAGCGGGGAGAACACTGAAGCTTTCTTT. Protein sequence: CASNPSSGENTEAFF. This chain links TRBV13 with TRBJ1-1, with D unresolved. The length of the CDR3 is 15 residues. Germline lookup yields CDR1 PRHDT and CDR2 FYEKMQ (reference sequence). Trimming took 7 bases from V and 1 from J, leaving 16 bases between them.

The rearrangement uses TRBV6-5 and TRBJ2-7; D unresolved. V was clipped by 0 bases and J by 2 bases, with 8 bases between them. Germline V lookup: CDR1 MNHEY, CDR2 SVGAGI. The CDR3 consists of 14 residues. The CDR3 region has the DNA TGTGCCAGCAGTTACTCGAAAGACACCTACGAGCAGTACTTC. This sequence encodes CASSYSKDTYEQYF.

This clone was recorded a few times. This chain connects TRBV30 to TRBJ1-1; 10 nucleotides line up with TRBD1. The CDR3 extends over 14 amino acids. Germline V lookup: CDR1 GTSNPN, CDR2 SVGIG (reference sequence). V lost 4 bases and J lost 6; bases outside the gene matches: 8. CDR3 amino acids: CAWTTGTGDSEAFF. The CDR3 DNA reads TGTGCCTGGACCACCGGGACAGGGGACTCTGAAGCTTTCTTT.

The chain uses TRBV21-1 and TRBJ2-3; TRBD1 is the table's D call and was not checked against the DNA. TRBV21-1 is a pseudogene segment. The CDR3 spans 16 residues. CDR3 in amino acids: CASRVVLTVMQDTQYF. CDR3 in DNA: TGTGCCAGCAGAGTGGTACTTACAGTCATGCAAGATACGCAGTATTTT.

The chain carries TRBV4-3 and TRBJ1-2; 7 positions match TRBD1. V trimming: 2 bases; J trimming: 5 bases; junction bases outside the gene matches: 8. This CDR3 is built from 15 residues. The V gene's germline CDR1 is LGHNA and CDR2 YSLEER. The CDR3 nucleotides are TGCGCCAGCAGCCAACATGATGGGACAGCGTATGGCTACACCTTC. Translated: CASSQHDGTAYGYTF.

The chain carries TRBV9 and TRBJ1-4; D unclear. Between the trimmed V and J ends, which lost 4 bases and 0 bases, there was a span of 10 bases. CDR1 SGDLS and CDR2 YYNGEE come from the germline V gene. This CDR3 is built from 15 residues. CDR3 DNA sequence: TGTGCCAGCAGCCTGGGAGGCGCAACTAATGAAAAACTGTTTTTT. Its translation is CASSLGGATNEKLFF.

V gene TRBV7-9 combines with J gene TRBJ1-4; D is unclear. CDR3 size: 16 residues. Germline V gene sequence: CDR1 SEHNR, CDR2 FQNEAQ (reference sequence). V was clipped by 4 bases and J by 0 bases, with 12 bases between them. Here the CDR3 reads CASSSLAQATNEKLFF. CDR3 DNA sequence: TGTGCCAGCAGCTCGCTCGCACAAGCAACTAATGAAAAACTGTTTTTT.

CDR3 in DNA: TGTGCCAGCAGCTCAACAGGGTACACTGAAGCTTTCTTT. Protein sequence: CASSSTGYTEAFF. V gene TRBV7-8 combines with J gene TRBJ1-1; maybe TRBD1 (6 bases). Between the trimmed V and J ends, which lost 4 bases and 3 bases, there was a span of 9 bases. CDR1 SGHVS and CDR2 FQNEAQ come from the germline V gene. This CDR3 has 13 residues.

The CDR3 sequence is CASPMGQGTDTQYF. Here the CDR3 DNA reads TGTGCCAGCCCAATGGGACAGGGGACAGATACGCAGTATTTT. The chain has TRBV18 and TRBJ2-3, with TRBD1 matching 10 bases. This CDR3 has 14 residues. J gave up 3 bases and V 8 bases, and 5 bases lay outside the gene matches. Germline V gene sequence: CDR1 KGHSH, CDR2 LQKENI.

In nucleotides, the CDR3 is TGTGCCAGGACTAGCGGGTCCTACAATGAGCAGTTCTTC. Translation: CARTSGSYNEQFF. V and J are TRBV19 and TRBJ2-1, with TRBD2 matching 10 bases. With V trimmed by 9 bases and J by 1 base, 0 bases remained unmatched. The CDR3 has 13 residues. CDR1 is LNHDA, CDR2 SQIVND, per germline (reference sequence).

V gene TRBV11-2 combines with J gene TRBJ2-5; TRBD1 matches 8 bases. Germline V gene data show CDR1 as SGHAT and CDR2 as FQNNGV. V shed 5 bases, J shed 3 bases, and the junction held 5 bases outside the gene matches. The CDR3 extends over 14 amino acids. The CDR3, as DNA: TGTGCCAGCAGCCTGAACAGGGGGGAAGAGACCCAGTACTTC. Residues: CASSLNRGEETQYF.

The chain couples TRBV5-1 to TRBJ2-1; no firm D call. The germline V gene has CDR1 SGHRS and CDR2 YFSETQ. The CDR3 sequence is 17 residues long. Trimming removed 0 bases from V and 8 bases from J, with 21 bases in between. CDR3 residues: CASSLVMSGFGADEQFF. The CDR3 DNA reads TGCGCCAGCAGCTTGGTCATGAGTGGTTTCGGCGCGGATGAGCAGTTCTTC. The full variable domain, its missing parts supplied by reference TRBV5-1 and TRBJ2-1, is KAGVTQTPRYLIKTRGQQVTLSCSPISGHRSVSWYQQTPGQGLQFLFEYFSETQRNKGNFPGRFSGRQFSNSRSEMNVSTLELGDSALYLCASSLVMSGFGADEQFFGPGTRLTVL.

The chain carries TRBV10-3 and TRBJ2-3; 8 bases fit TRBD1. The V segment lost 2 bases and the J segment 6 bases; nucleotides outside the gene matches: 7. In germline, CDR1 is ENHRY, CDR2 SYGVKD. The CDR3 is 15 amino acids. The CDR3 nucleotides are TGTGCCATCAGTGAGGTGGGGAACAGGGGGGATACGCAGTATTTT. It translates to CAISEVGNRGDTQYF.